This T cell receptor (beta chain) was captured by sequencing in a study of T cells after posttransplantation cyclophosphamide. The table lists this clone with many counts. The V gene's germline CDR1 is MDHEN and CDR2 SYDVKM. V lost 5 bases and J lost 7, with 20 bases in between. The CDR3 consists of 15 residues. On the day of bone marrow donation, the related graft donor provided peripheral blood. Some clones are missing from TCRdb's copy, which holds only in-frame ones; the method was immunoSEQ multiplex PCR. The record shows 40,000 to 55,000 clones for this sample, with no singletons present. The specimen sequenced was PBMCs. The chain has TRBV28 and TRBJ1-1, with D possibly TRBD1 on 5 matching bases. The receptor's source is a man in his forties in good health, CMV-negative, and a related stem cell transplant donor. CDR3 loop: CASSPGPGRRVEAFF. For the CDR3, the DNA is TGTGCCAGCAGTCCTGGCCCAGGTCGCAGGGTTGAAGCTTTCTTT.